The source of this T cell receptor (beta chain) is a study of tumor and adjacent non-tumor tissue in lung cancer. Across the study: Stage I to III disease affected 10 men and roughly 5 women aged 31 to 76. Each sample yielded 4 million to 4.5 million productive TCRbeta reads on average. Study-wide points: Tumor TCR diversity, when higher, was linked to shorter survival. In normal lung, the top 100 clones were significantly more dominant than in tumor.

The library came from three nested PCR rounds adapted from ARM-PCR protocols. TCRdb reanalysed the multiplex PCR reads using MiXCR and keeps one entry per CDR3 protein. The table has around 82,000 distinct CDR3 sequences, more than 80% seen once. A word on this clonotype: The target antigen is unknown. One end of the junction is discordant with germline, which a read error may explain.

This sample's RNA came from whole unsorted tissue. Distant lung tissue was collected more than 3 cm away from the tumor edge. The CDR3 is 15 residues long. CDR1 is SGHAT and CDR2 is FQNNGV in the germline V gene. The clonotype comes from a man aged 60 to 75 with non-small cell lung cancer. Sequencing was carried out using distant non-tumor lung tissue. The V gene is TRBV11-2, the J gene TRBJ1-6; D is unresolved. The chain's CDR3 is CASTFGGNNNSSLHF. The DNA of the CDR3 is TGTGCCAGCACCTTCGGAGGGAACAATAATTCATCCCTCCACTTT.